This TCR beta chain comes out of a study of memory CD4+ T cells and cytomegalovirus serostatus. In the original workflow: After removing out-of-frame reads, 2.3 million or so distinct TCRbeta sequences remained. The data were produced by immunoSEQ multiplex PCR, yet TCRdb's version contains in-frame clones alone and is incomplete. The D gene and trimming were derived from the DNA, and the V and J assignments and clone size from that table. The repertoire holds 46,000 or so clones, with under 80% as singletons. Single viable CD3+CD4+CD8-CD45RO+ cells were sorted as the memory CD4+ T cells. After removal of 2 bases from V and 5 bases from J, the junction contained 9 bases not matched to a gene. This CDR3 region has 16 residues. Germline CDR1 reads LGHNA; CDR2 reads YNFKEQ.

This TCR was sampled from an adult in good health and CMV-seronegative. What was sequenced was memory CD4+ T cells from blood. The chain recombines TRBV4-2 with TRBJ2-1; TRBD2 matches at 7 bases. The DNA for the CDR3 is TGTGCCAGCAGCCAATCCACTAGCGACAATGACAATGAGCAGTTCTTC. Its translation is CASSQSTSDNDNEQFF.